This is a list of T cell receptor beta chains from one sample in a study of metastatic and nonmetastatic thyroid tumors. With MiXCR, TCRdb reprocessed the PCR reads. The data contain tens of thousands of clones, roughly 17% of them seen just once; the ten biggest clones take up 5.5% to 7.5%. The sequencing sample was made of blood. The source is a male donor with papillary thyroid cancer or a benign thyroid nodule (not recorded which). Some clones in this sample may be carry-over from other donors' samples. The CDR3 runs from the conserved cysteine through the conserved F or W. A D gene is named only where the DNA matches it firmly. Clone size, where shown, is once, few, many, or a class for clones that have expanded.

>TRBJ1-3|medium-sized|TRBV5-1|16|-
CASSLEAGTAGNTIYF
TGCGCCAGCAGCTTGGAAGCGGGGACGGCTGGAAACACCATATATTTT
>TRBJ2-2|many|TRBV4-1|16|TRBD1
CASSQDGTGVTGELFF
TGCGCCAGCAGCCAAGATGGGACAGGGGTCACCGGGGAGCTGTTTTTT
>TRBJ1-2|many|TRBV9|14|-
CASSPVAGGYGYTF
TGTGCCAGCAGCCCCGTTGCGGGAGGCTATGGCTACACCTTC
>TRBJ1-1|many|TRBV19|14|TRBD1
CASSIVAGGIEAFF
TGTGCCAGTAGTATAGTAGCAGGGGGCATTGAAGCTTTCTTT
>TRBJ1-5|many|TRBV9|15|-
CASSVAPGDNQPQHF
TGTGCCAGCAGCGTAGCTCCAGGGGACAATCAGCCCCAGCATTTT
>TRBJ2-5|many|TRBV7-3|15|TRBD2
CASSLLSGGGETQYF
TGTGCCAGCAGCTTATTGTCGGGAGGGGGAGAGACCCAGTACTTC
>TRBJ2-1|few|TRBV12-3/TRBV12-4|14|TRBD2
CASITSGIHNEQFF
TGTGCCAGCATTACTAGCGGGATCCACAATGAGCAGTTCTTC
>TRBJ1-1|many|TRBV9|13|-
CASSVDDGTEAFF
TGTGCCAGCAGCGTGGATGATGGCACTGAAGCTTTCTTT
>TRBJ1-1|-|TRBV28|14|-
CASSLHRPNTEAFF
TGTGCCAGCAGTCTACACAGGCCGAACACTGAAGCTTTCTTT
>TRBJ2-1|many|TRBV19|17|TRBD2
CASSIGGSGSTYNEQFF
TGTGCCAGTAGTATCGGGGGTAGCGGGAGTACCTACAATGAGCAGTTCTTC
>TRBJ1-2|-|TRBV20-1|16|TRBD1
CSARDTRRGLWDGYTF
TGCAGTGCTAGAGATACGCGGAGGGGGCTATGGGATGGCTACACCTTC
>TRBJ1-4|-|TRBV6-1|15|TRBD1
CASSERTGGGEKLFF
TGTGCCAGCAGTGAACGAACAGGGGGAGGCGAAAAACTGTTTTTT
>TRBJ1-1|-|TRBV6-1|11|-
CGSSVSERAFF
TGTGGCAGCAGCGTTAGTGAACGGGCTTTCTTT
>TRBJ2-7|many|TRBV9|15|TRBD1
CASSGGTAPTYEQYF
TGTGCCAGCAGCGGGGGGACAGCGCCTACCTACGAGCAGTACTTC
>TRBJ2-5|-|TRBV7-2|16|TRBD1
CASSLVGTGGIGTQYF
TGTGCCAGCAGCTTAGTGGGGACAGGGGGCATTGGGACCCAGTACTTC
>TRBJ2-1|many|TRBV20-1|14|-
CSAKDYRSYNEQFF
TGCAGTGCAAAGGACTACCGCTCCTACAATGAGCAGTTCTTC
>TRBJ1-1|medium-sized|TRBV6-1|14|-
CASKVMIRVTEAFF
TGTGCCAGCAAAGTTATGATCCGTGTCACTGAAGCTTTCTTT
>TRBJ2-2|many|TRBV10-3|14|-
CAISELWDTGELFF
TGTGCCATCAGTGAGTTGTGGGACACCGGGGAGCTGTTTTTT
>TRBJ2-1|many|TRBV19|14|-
CASSIGTLNNEQFF
TGTGCCAGTAGTATCGGGACACTTAACAATGAGCAGTTCTTC